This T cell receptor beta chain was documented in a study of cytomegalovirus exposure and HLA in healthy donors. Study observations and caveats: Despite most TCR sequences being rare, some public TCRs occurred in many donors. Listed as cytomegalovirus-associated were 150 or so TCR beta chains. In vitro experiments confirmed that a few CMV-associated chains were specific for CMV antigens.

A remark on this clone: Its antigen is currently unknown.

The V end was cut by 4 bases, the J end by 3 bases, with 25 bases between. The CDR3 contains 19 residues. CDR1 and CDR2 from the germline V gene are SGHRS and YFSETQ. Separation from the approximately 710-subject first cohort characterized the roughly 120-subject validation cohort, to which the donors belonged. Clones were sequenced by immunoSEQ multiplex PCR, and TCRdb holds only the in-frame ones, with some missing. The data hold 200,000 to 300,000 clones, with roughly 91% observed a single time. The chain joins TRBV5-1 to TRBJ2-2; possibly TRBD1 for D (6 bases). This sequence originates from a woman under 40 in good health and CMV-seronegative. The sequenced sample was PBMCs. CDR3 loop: CASSIAGTNRAGDTGELFF. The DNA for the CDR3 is TGCGCCAGCAGCATTGCCGGGACAAACAGGGCCGGGGACACCGGGGAGCTGTTTTTT.